What follows is one T cell receptor beta chain and its context. The antigen is unknown. Looked up from germline, CDR1 is MDHEN and CDR2 is SYDVKM. The CDR3 sequence is 12 residues long. V was shortened by 5 bases and J by 4 bases, with 6 bases between the two germline ends. The data were obtained in a study of T cell responses to AZD1222 COVID-19 vaccine. Broader study findings: Elevations in Spike-specific TCR breadth and depth followed administration of two AZD1222 doses. Females made up more of the donors, who were largely white British, and clonal diversity may have come out too low.

Sequenced by immunoSEQ multiplex PCR; TCRdb stores in-frame clones only, minus some. The data show 100,000 or so clones, about 90% seen once. The sample consisted of peripheral blood, taken on day 0 of AZD1222 vaccination. The chain carries TRBV28 and TRBJ1-5; unclear D gene. This clonotype was obtained from an adult in good health. This CDR3 reads CASSDLNQPQHF. CDR3 DNA: TGTGCCAGCAGTGATCTAAATCAGCCCCAGCATTTT.